Listed here is a single TCR beta chain. Its specificity is not known. TCRdb keeps only in-frame clones here, not all; method: immunoSEQ multiplex PCR. The sample records more than 20,000 clones, approximately 85% being singletons. Germline values: CDR1 SGHRS, CDR2 YFSETQ. V was clipped by 2 bases and J by 2 bases, with 23 bases between them. The CDR3 has 18 amino acids. This specimen comes from a study of graft-versus-host responses after intestinal transplantation. On the study more broadly: Recipients had multivisceral, liver-intestinal, or isolated intestinal transplants. Tacrolimus and steroids were given for around 3 years to all recipients after anti-thymocyte globulin induction.

Whole-study results and caveats: The presence of high graft-versus-host to host-versus-graft clonal ratios in allografts characterized patients with graft-donor T cell macrochimerism. Ileal or blood samples showed some GvH clones first, and such clones were also found in recipient marrow.

The starting material was PBMCs, obtained approximately 450 days after intestinal transplant. The gene calls are TRBV5-1 and TRBJ2-7; D gene uncertain. The clonotype was recovered from a human patient who received an intestinal transplant, so some T cells may come from the graft donor. The CDR3 spells CASSFNAPHRTSTYEQYF. The DNA of the CDR3 is TGCGCCAGCAGCTTTAACGCCCCACATCGGACGTCTACCTACGAGCAGTACTTC.